The T cell receptor beta chain under discussion was sequenced for a study of shared clonotypes between healthy human individuals. The study enrolled healthy HIV-negative adults without recent acute infections or vaccinations as donors. The V and J ends lost 4 bases and 10 bases, in that order; junction bases with no gene match: 6. This CDR3 contains 13 residues. The V gene's germline CDR1 is SGHRS and CDR2 YFSETQ. Generated by immunoSEQ multiplex PCR, the TCRdb table keeps only in-frame clones and is missing some. The table lists nearly 1,000,000 clones, about three quarters of them singletons. The gene calls are TRBV5-1 and TRBJ1-2, with 11 bases identical to TRBD1. The sample comprised memory CD4+ T cells sorted from blood. This sample's subset: CD45RA-negative fraction. The sequence was obtained from a man younger than 30 in good health. The CDR3 region has the DNA TGCGCCAGCAGCCAGGGACAGGGGGGTGTCTACACCTTC. Translated: CASSQGQGGVYTF.